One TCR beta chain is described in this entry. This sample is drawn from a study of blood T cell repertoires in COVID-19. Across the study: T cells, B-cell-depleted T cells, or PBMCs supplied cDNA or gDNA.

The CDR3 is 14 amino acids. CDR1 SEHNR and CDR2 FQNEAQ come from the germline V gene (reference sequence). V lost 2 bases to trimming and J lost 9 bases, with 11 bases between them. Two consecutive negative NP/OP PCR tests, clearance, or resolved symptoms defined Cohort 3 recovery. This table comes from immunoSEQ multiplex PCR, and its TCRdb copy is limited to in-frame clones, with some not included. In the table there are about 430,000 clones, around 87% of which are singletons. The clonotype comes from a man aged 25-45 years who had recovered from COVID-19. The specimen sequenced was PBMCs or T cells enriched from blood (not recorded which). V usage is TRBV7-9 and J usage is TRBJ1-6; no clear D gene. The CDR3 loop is CASSLPTSGSPLHF. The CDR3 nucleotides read TGTGCCAGCAGCTTACCCACTTCCGGTTCACCCCTCCACTTT.